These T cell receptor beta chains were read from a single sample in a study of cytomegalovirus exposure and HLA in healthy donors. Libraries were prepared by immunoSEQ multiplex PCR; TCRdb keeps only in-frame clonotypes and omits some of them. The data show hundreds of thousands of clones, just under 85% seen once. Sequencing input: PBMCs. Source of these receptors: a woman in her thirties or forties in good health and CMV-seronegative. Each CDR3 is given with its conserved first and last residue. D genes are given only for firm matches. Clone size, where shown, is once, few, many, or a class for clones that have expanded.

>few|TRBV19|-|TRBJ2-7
CASSIDPSYFYEQYF
TGTGCCAGTAGTATAGATCCGAGCTACTTCTACGAGCAGTACTTC
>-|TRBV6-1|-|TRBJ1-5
CASSIDKRINQPQHF
TGTGCCAGCAGTATAGACAAACGGATCAATCAGCCCCAGCATTTT
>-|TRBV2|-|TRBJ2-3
CASTIADTQYF
TGTGCCAGCACGATAGCAGATACGCAGTATTTT
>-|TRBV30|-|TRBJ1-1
CAWIGDIPEAFF
TGTGCCTGGATCGGGGATATCCCTGAAGCTTTCTTT
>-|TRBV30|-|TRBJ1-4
CAWSWGGSNEKLFF
TGTGCCTGGAGCTGGGGCGGGAGTAATGAAAAACTGTTTTTT
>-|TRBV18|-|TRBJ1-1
CASSPMQATTEAFF
TGTGCCAGCTCACCCATGCAGGCGACCACTGAAGCTTTCTTT
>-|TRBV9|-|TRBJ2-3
CASSDYTTDTQYF
TGTGCCAGCAGCGACTACACAACAGATACGCAGTATTTT
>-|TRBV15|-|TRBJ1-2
CATSHPRSENYGYTF
TGTGCCACCAGCCACCCTAGGAGTGAAAACTATGGCTACACCTTC
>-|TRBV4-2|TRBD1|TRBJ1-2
CASSQVLSGTGAYGYTF
TGTGCCAGCAGCCAAGTCCTCTCCGGGACAGGGGCCTATGGCTACACCTTC
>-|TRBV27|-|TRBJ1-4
CASSSSDEKLFF
TGTGCCAGCAGTTCTTCCGATGAAAAACTGTTTTTT
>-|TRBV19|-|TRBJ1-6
CASSKGRLGNSPLHF
TGTGCCAGTAGTAAGGGGAGGCTCGGTAATTCACCCCTCCACTTT
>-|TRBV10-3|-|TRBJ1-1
CAHGKTGERTEAFF
TGTGCCCATGGGAAGACAGGTGAGAGAACTGAAGCTTTCTTT
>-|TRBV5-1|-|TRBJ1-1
CASSLEGDRAEAFF
TGCGCCAGCAGCTTGGAGGGGGACCGGGCTGAAGCTTTCTTT
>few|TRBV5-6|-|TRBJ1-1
CASSFRGLGTEAFF
TGTGCCAGCAGCTTCAGGGGCCTTGGGACTGAAGCTTTCTTT
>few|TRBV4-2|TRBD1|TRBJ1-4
CASSPRTGEEKLFF
TGTGCCAGCAGCCCCCGGACAGGGGAAGAAAAACTGTTTTTT
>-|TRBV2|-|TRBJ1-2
CASSRDNYGYTF
TGTGCCAGCAGTCGAGATAACTATGGCTACACCTTC
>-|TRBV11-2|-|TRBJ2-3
CASSSPLLDTQYF
TGTGCCAGCAGCTCCCCACTATTAGATACGCAGTATTTT
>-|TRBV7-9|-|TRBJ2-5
CASSPVVYQETQYF
TGTGCCAGCAGCCCAGTGGTATATCAAGAGACCCAGTACTTC
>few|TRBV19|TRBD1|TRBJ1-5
CASSTGTGFSNQPQHF
TGTGCCAGTAGTACGGGGACAGGGTTTAGCAATCAGCCCCAGCATTTT
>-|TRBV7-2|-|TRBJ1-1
CASSVMNTEAFF
TGTGCCAGCAGCGTCATGAACACTGAAGCTTTCTTT
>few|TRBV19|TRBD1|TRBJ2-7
CASSSDRGVEQYF
TGTGCCAGTAGTTCGGACAGGGGGGTGGAGCAGTACTTC
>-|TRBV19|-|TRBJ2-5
CASSIEVSQETQYF
TGTGCCAGTAGTATTGAGGTCAGCCAAGAGACCCAGTACTTC
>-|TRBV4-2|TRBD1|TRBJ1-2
CASSHRSGTDGYTF
TGTGCCAGCAGCCACCGATCCGGGACAGATGGCTACACCTTC
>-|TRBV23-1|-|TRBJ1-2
CASSQSDLWGEVDYGYTF
TGCGCCAGCAGTCAATCAGATCTATGGGGGGAGGTGGACTATGGCTACACCTTC
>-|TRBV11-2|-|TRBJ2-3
CASSISRGSTDTQYF
TGTGCCAGCAGCATTTCGAGGGGGAGCACAGATACGCAGTATTTT
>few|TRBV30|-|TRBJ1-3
CAWSVTNGNTIYF
TGTGCCTGGAGTGTAACCAACGGGAACACCATATATTTT
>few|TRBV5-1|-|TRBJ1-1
CASSLDTPNTEAFF
TGCGCCAGCAGCCTCGACACACCGAACACTGAAGCTTTCTTT
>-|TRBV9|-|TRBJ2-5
CASSARGRGFPETQYF
TGTGCCAGCAGCGCCCGGGGCAGGGGCTTCCCAGAGACCCAGTACTTC
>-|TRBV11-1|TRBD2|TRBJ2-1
CASSLARAGGSYNEQFF
TGTGCCAGCAGCTTAGCGAGAGCGGGGGGGTCCTACAATGAGCAGTTCTTC
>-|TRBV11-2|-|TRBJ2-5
CASSLGNGAQETQYF
TGTGCCAGCAGCTTAGGTAATGGGGCACAAGAGACCCAGTACTTC
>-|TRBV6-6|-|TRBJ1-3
CASSYSEPVSGNTIYF
TGTGCCAGCAGTTACTCGGAGCCAGTCTCTGGAAACACCATATATTTT
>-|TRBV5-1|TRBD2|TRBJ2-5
CASSFGRGDSQETQYF
TGCGCCAGCAGCTTTGGGAGGGGCGATAGTCAAGAGACCCAGTACTTC
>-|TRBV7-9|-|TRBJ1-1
CASSLGTEGEAFF
TGTGCCAGCAGCTTAGGGACTGAGGGTGAAGCTTTCTTT
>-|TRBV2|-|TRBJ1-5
CASNGWREQPQHF
TGTGCCAGCAATGGATGGAGGGAACAGCCCCAGCATTTT
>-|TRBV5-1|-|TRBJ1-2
CASSSGQLQFSYGYTF
TGCGCCAGCAGCTCAGGACAGCTTCAGTTTTCCTATGGCTACACCTTC
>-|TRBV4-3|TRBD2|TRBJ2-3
CASSQDNSLAGADTQYF
TGCGCCAGCAGCCAAGATAATTCGTTAGCGGGGGCAGATACGCAGTATTTT
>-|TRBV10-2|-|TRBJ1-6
CASSETDSNSPLHF
TGCGCCAGCAGTGAGACGGACAGTAATTCACCCCTCCACTTT
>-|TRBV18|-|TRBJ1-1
CASSPLQGEAFF
TGTGCCAGCTCACCACTACAGGGTGAAGCTTTCTTT
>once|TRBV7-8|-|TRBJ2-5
CASSSFRGRRETQYF
TGTGCCAGCAGTAGCTTCAGGGGACGCAGGGAGACCCAGTACTTC
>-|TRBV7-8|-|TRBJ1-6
CASSLDRQNSPLHF
TGTGCCAGCAGCTTAGACAGGCAAAATTCACCCCTCCACTTT
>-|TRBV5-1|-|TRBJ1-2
CASSLANGGTVDGYTF
TGCGCCAGCAGCTTGGCCAATGGCGGGACGGTGGATGGCTACACCTTC
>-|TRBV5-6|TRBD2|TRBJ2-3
CASSSRRGGDTQYF
TGTGCCAGCAGCTCAAGACGGGGGGGAGATACGCAGTATTTT
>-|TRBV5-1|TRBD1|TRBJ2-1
CASSPGTGGHEQFF
TGCGCCAGCAGTCCCGGGACAGGGGGGCATGAGCAGTTCTTC
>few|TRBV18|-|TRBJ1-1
CASSPGIQGTEAFF
TGTGCCAGCTCACCAGGGATTCAGGGGACTGAAGCTTTCTTT
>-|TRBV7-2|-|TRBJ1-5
CASSLGGQGLGQPQHF
TGTGCCAGCAGCTTAGGAGGGCAGGGGCTAGGACAGCCCCAGCATTTT
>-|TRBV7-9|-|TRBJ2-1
CASSLVADSYNEQFF
TGTGCCAGCAGCTTAGTGGCGGACTCCTACAATGAGCAGTTCTTC
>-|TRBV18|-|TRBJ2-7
CASSPPGRGNLDEQYF
TGTGCCAGCTCACCACCGGGCAGGGGAAATTTGGACGAGCAGTACTTC
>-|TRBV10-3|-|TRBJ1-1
CAISEGGNTEAFF
TGTGCCATCAGTGAGGGAGGGAACACTGAAGCTTTCTTT
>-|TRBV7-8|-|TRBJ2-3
CASSLKRSQGRTDTQYF
TGTGCCAGCAGCTTAAAAAGGTCACAGGGACGTACAGATACGCAGTATTTT
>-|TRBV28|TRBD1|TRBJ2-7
CAAQGPYEQYF
TGTGCAGCACAGGGGCCCTACGAGCAGTACTTC
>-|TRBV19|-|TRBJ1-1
CASSIEPGMNTEAFF
TGTGCCAGTAGTATAGAGCCGGGAATGAACACTGAAGCTTTCTTT
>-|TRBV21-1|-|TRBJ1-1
CASSTRKDQGQGALMNTEAFF
TGTGCCAGCAGCACCCGAAAAGATCAGGGACAGGGAGCCCTCATGAACACTGAAGCTTTCTTT